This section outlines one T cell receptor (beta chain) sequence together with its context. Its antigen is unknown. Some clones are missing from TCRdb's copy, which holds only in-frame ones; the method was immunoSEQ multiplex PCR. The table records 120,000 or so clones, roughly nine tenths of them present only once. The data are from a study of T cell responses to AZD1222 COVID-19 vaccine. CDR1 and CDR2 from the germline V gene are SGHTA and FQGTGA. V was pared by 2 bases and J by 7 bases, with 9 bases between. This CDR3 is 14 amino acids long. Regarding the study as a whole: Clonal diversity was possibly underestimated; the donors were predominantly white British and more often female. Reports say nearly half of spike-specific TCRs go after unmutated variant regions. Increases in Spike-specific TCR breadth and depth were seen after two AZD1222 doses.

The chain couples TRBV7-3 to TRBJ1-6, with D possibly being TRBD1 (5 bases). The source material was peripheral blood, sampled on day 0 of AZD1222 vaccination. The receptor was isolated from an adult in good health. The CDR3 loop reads CASSLQGGNSPLHF. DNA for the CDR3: TGTGCCAGCAGCTTACAGGGAGGGAATTCACCCCTCCACTTT.